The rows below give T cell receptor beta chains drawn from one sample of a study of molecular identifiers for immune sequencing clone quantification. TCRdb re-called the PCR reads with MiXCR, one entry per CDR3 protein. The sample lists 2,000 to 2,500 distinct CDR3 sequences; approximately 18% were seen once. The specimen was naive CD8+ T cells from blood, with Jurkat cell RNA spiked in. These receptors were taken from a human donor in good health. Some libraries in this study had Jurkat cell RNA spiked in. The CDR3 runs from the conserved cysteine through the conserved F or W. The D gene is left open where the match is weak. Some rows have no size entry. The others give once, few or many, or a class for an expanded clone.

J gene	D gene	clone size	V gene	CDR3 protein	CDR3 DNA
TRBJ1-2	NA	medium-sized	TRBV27	CASSLVPGLTNYGYTF	TGTGCCAGCAGTTTAGTTCCAGGGCTTACTAACTATGGCTACACCTTC
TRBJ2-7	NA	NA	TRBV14	CGSSRDSSWYEQYF	TGTGGCAGCAGCCGGGACTCAAGCTGGTACGAGCAGTACTTC
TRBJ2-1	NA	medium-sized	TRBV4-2	CASSQDRDTPLIEQFF	TGTGCCAGCAGCCAAGACCGGGACACCCCATTAATTGAGCAGTTCTTC
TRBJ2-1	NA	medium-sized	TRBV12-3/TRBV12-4	CASSLAHRSNEQFF	TGTGCCAGCAGTTTAGCCCACAGGAGCAATGAGCAGTTCTTC
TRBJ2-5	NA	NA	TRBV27	CASRIAGALGTQYF	TGTGCCAGCAGGATTGCGGGGGCGCTTGGGACCCAGTACTTC
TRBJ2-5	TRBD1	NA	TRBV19	CASRQGYQETQYF	TGTGCCAGCAGACAGGGGTACCAAGAGACCCAGTACTTC
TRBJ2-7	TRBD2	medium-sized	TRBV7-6	CASSLELAGTEQYF	TGTGCCAGCAGCTTAGAACTAGCGGGAACCGAGCAGTACTTC
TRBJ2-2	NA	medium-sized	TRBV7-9	CASSPRRKNTGELFF	TGTGCCAGCAGCCCCAGGCGGAAGAACACCGGGGAGCTGTTTTTT
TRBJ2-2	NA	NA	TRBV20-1	CSASSDRGATGELFF	TGCAGTGCTAGTAGTGACCGGGGGGCCACCGGGGAGCTGTTTTTT
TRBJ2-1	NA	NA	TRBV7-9	CASSPLRNEQFF	TGTGCCAGCAGCCCTCTGCGCAATGAGCAGTTCTTC
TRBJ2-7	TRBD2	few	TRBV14	CASSRGGVVYEQYF	TGTGCCAGCAGCCGGGGGGGTGTCGTCTACGAGCAGTACTTC
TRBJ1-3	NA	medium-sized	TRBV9	CASSVDNRLSGNTIYF	TGTGCCAGCAGCGTAGATAACAGGCTCTCTGGAAACACCATATATTTT
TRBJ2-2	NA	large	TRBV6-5	CASSYTSRNTGELFF	TGTGCCAGCAGTTACACTAGCCGAAACACCGGGGAGCTGTTTTTT
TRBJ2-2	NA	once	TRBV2	CASNPGNTGELFF	TGTGCCAGCAACCCGGGGAACACCGGGGAGCTGTTTTTT
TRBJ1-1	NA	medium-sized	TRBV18	CASSPPQAAAEAFF	TGTGCCAGCTCACCACCGCAGGCCGCCGCTGAAGCTTTCTTT
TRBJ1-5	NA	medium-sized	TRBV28	CASSSDRLGQPQHF	TGTGCCAGCAGTTCAGACAGGCTTGGCCAGCCCCAGCATTTT
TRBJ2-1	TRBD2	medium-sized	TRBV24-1	CATSDSHVAGSSYNEQFF	TGTGCCACCAGTGATTCTCACGTAGCGGGTAGCTCCTACAATGAGCAGTTCTTC
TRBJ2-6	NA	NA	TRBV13	CASSLPSSSGANVLTF	TGTGCCAGCAGCTTGCCCTCGAGCTCTGGGGCCAACGTCCTGACTTTC
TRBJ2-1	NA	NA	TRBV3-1	CASSQGNYEQFF	TGTGCCAGCAGCCAAGGAAACTATGAGCAGTTCTTC
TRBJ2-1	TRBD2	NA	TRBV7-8	CASSLGLAGHNEQFF	TGTGCCAGCAGCTTGGGACTAGCGGGGCACAATGAGCAGTTCTTC
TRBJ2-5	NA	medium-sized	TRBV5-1	CASSHLQETQYF	TGCGCCAGCAGTCACCTACAAGAGACCCAGTACTTC
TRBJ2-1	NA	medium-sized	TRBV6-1	CASSYWNEQFF	TGTGCCAGCAGTTATTGGAATGAGCAGTTCTTC
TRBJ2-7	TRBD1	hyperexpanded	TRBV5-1	CASSWTSGQGYSYEQYF	TGCGCCAGCAGCTGGACCTCCGGACAGGGGTACTCCTACGAGCAGTACTTC
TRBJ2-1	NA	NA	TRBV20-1	CSAPRWVSYNEQFF	TGCAGTGCTCCGCGCTGGGTGTCCTACAATGAGCAGTTCTTC
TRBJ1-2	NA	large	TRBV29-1	CSVVWLKTGTYGYTF	TGCAGCGTTGTATGGCTGAAGACAGGCACCTATGGCTACACCTTC
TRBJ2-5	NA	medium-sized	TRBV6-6	CASSLDWQTQYF	TGTGCCAGCAGTCTTGATTGGCAGACCCAGTACTTC
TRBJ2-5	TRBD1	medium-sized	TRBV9	CASSEGQGGVYQETQYF	TGTGCCAGCAGCGAGGGACAGGGGGGGGTGTACCAAGAGACCCAGTACTTC
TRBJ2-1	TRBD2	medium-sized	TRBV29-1	CSVELGTSSYNEQFF	TGCAGCGTTGAGTTAGGGACTAGCTCCTACAATGAGCAGTTCTTC
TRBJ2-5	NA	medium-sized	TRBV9	CASSTSGAAVVSQYF	TGTGCCAGCAGCACTAGTGGGGCCGCCGTCGTCTCCCAGTACTTC
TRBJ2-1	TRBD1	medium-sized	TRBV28	CASSSRTGGFRGVSYNEQFF	TGTGCCAGCAGTTCTAGGACAGGGGGATTTCGCGGGGTTTCCTACAATGAGCAGTTCTTC
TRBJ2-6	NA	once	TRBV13	CASSLPSSSGASVLTF	TGTGCCAGCAGCTTGCCCTCGAGCTCTGGGGCCAGCGTCCTGACTTTC
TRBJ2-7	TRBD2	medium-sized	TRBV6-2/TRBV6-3	CASSPPSGYEQYF	TGTGCCAGCAGCCCCCCTAGCGGCTACGAGCAGTACTTC
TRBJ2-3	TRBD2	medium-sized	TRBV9	CASSEPVAGGPPDTQYF	TGTGCCAGCAGCGAGCCCGTGGCGGGAGGGCCCCCAGATACGCAGTATTTT
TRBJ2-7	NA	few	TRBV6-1	CASSEAWGEPPYEQYF	TGTGCCAGCAGTGAAGCTTGGGGGGAGCCCCCCTACGAGCAGTACTTC
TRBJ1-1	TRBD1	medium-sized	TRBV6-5	CASNAGGLFFF	TGTGCCAGCAACGCAGGGGGCCTATTTTTCTTT
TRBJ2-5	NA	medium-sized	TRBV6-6	CASSYKRIYLFQETQYF	TGTGCCAGCAGTTACAAAAGGATTTACCTATTCCAAGAGACCCAGTACTTC
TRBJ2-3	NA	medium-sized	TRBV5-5	CASSLDPRVQYF	TGTGCCAGCAGCTTGGATCCGAGGGTGCAGTATTTT
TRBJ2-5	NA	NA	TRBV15	CATSRDPQETQYF	TGTGCCACCAGCAGAGATCCGCAAGAGACCCAGTACTTC
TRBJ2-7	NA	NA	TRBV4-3	CASSQGGGHHEQYF	TGCGCCAGCAGCCAAGGTGGAGGGCACCACGAGCAGTACTTC
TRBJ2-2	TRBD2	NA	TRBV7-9	CASSSTETSPNTGELFF	TGTGCCAGCAGCTCGACCGAGACTAGCCCGAACACCGGGGAGCTGTTTTTT
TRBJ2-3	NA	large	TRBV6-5	CASSYSRTGAGDTQYF	TGTGCCAGCAGTTACTCGCGGACGGGAGCGGGAGATACGCAGTATTTT
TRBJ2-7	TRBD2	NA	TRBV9	CASSVELAGEQYF	TGTGCCAGCAGCGTAGAATTAGCGGGCGAGCAGTACTTC
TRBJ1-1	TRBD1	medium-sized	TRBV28	CASSVDLDRAGTEAFF	TGTGCCAGCAGTGTTGATTTAGACAGGGCTGGCACTGAAGCTTTCTTT
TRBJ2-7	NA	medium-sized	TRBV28	CASSLGPAVYEQYF	TGTGCCAGCAGTTTAGGGCCCGCTGTTTACGAGCAGTACTTC
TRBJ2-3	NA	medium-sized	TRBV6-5	CAGSTGVDTQYF	TGTGCCGGCAGTACGGGAGTAGATACGCAGTATTTT
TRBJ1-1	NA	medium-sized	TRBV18	CASSPPPEIPENTEAFF	TGTGCCAGCTCACCGCCCCCTGAAATCCCCGAGAACACTGAAGCTTTCTTT
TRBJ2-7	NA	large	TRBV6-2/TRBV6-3	CASSYSMYGNAYEQYF	TGTGCCAGCAGTTACTCGATGTATGGGAACGCCTACGAGCAGTACTTC
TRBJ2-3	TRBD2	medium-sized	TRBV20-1	CSARPSSGSSYTQYF	TGCAGTGCTAGACCGTCTAGCGGCTCCTCGTATACGCAGTATTTT
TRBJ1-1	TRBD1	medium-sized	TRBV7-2	CASSLAWDSEAFF	TGTGCCAGCAGCTTAGCCTGGGACAGTGAAGCTTTCTTT
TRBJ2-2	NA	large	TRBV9	CASSVSPWGEAGELFF	TGTGCCAGCAGCGTATCCCCCTGGGGGGAAGCCGGGGAGCTGTTTTTT
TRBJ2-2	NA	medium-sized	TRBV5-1	CASSAYLAGELFF	TGCGCCAGCAGCGCCTACCTAGCCGGGGAGCTGTTTTTT
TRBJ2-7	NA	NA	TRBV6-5	CASSPSRSSYEQYF	TGTGCCAGCAGCCCCTCTAGGAGCTCCTACGAGCAGTACTTC
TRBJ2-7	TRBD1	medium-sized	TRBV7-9	CASSRQGSHEQYF	TGTGCCAGCAGCCGACAGGGGTCCCACGAGCAGTACTTC